Presented here are 30 T cell receptor beta chains from one specimen sequenced in a study of blood T cell repertoires in COVID-19. Here immunoSEQ multiplex PCR was the method, and the copy in TCRdb shows in-frame clones only, minus some. Here the sample spans over 200,000 clones, 88% being singletons. The specimen was peripheral blood. The receptor set was obtained from a woman aged 60-75 years with acute or convalescent COVID-19.

The J gene is TRBJ1-6, the V gene TRBV6-6; 9 nucleotides align to TRBD1. The CDR3 has 14 residues. The J segment lost 14 bases and the V segment lost 5 bases, leaving 10 bases of the junction unmatched. Germline V gene sequence: CDR1 MNHNY, CDR2 SVGAGI (reference sequence). CDR3 DNA sequence: TGTGCCAGCAGTACCCAGGACAGGGGAAGAACCCTCCACTTT. Translation gives CASSTQDRGRTLHF.

V gene TRBV6-5 combines with J gene TRBJ1-4, with a tentative D call TRBD1 (5 bases). This CDR3 has 16 amino acids. Germline V gene sequence: CDR1 MNHEY, CDR2 SVGAGI. V was shortened by 0 bases and J by 4 bases, with 12 bases between the two germline ends. The CDR3 sequence is CASSYSISRVNEKLFF. The CDR3 DNA sequence: TGTGCCAGCAGTTACTCGATATCCAGGGTTAATGAAAAACTGTTTTTT.

V and J are TRBV18 and TRBJ1-5, with D hard to call. Germline values: CDR1 KGHSH, CDR2 LQKENI. The CDR3 is 13 residues long. Trimming took off 3 bases at V and 5 bases at J, with 8 bases between the two ends. CDR3: CASSPGIYQPQHF. Written as DNA, the CDR3 is TGTGCCAGCTCACCCGGGATTTATCAGCCCCAGCATTTT.

This sequence joins TRBV3-1 (or the pseudogene TRBV3-2) and TRBJ2-1, with D perhaps TRBD2 (5 bases). The germline V gene has CDR1 LGHDT and CDR2 YNNKEL (reference sequence). CDR3 length: 17 residues. Between the trimmed V and J ends, which lost 4 bases and 7 bases, there was a span of 23 bases. The CDR3 sequence: CASSRLMTKNLKNEQFF. The CDR3 nucleotides read TGTGCCAGCAGCCGCCTTATGACTAAGAATTTGAAGAATGAGCAGTTCTTC.

This chain joins TRBV5-1 and TRBJ2-3, with a tentative D call TRBD2 (7 bases). Germline V gives CDR1 SGHRS, CDR2 YFSETQ. Deletions cut 5 bases from V and 5 bases from J, with 12 bases between. The CDR3 sequence is 13 residues long. CDR3 nucleotides: TGCGCCAGCAGGCGGGGAGGGGGAGATACGCAGTATTTT. Its translation is CASRRGGGDTQYF.

In this sample, this clone turned up a few times. This rearrangement joins TRBV4-1 to TRBJ1-3, with D possibly matching TRBD1 (6 bases). The CDR3 loop spans 16 amino acids. Per germline, CDR1 MGHRA and CDR2 YSYEKL. Trimming removed 1 base from V and 0 bases from J, with 10 bases in between. CDR3 loop: CASSQGQGRSGNTIYF. The CDR3, as DNA: TGCGCCAGCAGCCAAGGGCAGGGGCGCTCTGGAAACACCATATATTTT.

The V gene is TRBV9, the J gene TRBJ2-1; D is unresolved. Germline loops: CDR1 SGDLS, CDR2 YYNGEE. V lost 0 bases to trimming and J lost 9 bases, with 13 bases between them. The CDR3 extends over 14 amino acids. The CDR3 reads CASSVVVENSEQFF. The CDR3 DNA sequence: TGTGCCAGCAGCGTAGTTGTGGAGAATAGTGAGCAGTTCTTC.

The J gene is TRBJ1-6, the V gene TRBV6-5, with 7 bases fitting TRBD1. The V and J ends lost 0 bases and 9 bases, in that order; junction bases with no gene match: 8. CDR1 and CDR2 from the germline V gene are MNHEY and SVGAGI. The CDR3 runs to 16 residues. CDR3 loop: CASSYSTVRGASPLHF. DNA for the CDR3: TGTGCCAGCAGTTACTCTACGGTCAGGGGGGCTTCACCCCTCCACTTT.

V and J are TRBV2 and TRBJ2-7; 10 positions match TRBD2. CDR1 and CDR2 (germline): SNHLY, FYNNEI. The CDR3 has 15 residues. The V segment lost 3 bases and the J segment 3 bases; nucleotides outside the gene matches: 5. The CDR3 protein is CASSEGTSVIYEQYF. The CDR3 DNA reads as TGTGCCAGCAGTGAGGGGACTAGCGTAATCTACGAGCAGTACTTC.

The genes are TRBV18 and TRBJ1-3, with 7 positions matching TRBD1. This CDR3 has 16 amino acids. Per the germline V gene, CDR1 is KGHSH and CDR2 is LQKENI. With 4 bases clipped from V and 3 bases from J, the junction kept 9 bases outside the gene matches. CDR3 sequence reads: CASSLFRDSYGNTIYF. The CDR3 region has the DNA TGTGCCAGCTCACTCTTCCGGGACAGTTATGGAAACACCATATATTTT.

The chain links TRBV6-5 to TRBJ1-1; tentatively, D is TRBD1 (6 bases). This CDR3 region has 16 residues. In germline, CDR1 is MNHEY, CDR2 SVGAGI. V gave up 0 bases and J gave up 1 base, with 12 bases separating them. CDR3: CASSYSSGQPNTEAFF. The DNA for the CDR3 is TGTGCCAGCAGTTACTCGAGCGGACAGCCGAACACTGAAGCTTTCTTT.

The chain joins TRBV3-1 (or the pseudogene TRBV3-2) to TRBJ1-4, with D possibly matching TRBD1 (5 bases). This CDR3 spans 14 amino acids. The V gene's germline CDR1 is LGHDT and CDR2 YNNKEL (reference sequence). The ends were cut back, 3 bases at V and 3 bases at J, with 8 bases in the middle. The CDR3 bases are TGTGCCAGCAGCCAGGGACTGTCTAATGAAAAACTGTTTTTT. Translating gives CASSQGLSNEKLFF.

J is TRBJ1-6 and V is TRBV15, with D hard to call. The CDR3 is 16 amino acids. CDR1 LNHNV and CDR2 YYDKDF come from the germline V gene (reference sequence). Trimming removed 1 base at V and 5 bases at J, with 12 bases between. The CDR3 sequence: CATSRVTGVNNSPLHF. Here the CDR3 DNA reads TGTGCCACCAGCAGAGTTACGGGAGTGAATAATTCACCCCTCCACTTT.

This clone showed up just once. The V and J genes are TRBV6-1 and TRBJ1-5; tentative D call: TRBD1 (5 bases). Germline CDR1 MNHNS, CDR2 SASEGT. This CDR3 is 17 amino acids long. V dropped 4 bases and J dropped 3 bases, with 19 bases sitting between them. Here the CDR3 reads CASSVEWQGTFNQPQHF. In DNA, the CDR3 is TGTGCCAGCAGTGTGGAGTGGCAGGGAACTTTCAATCAGCCCCAGCATTTT.

V usage is TRBV7-2 and J usage is TRBJ1-1; D gene ambiguous. Germline-derived CDR1 and CDR2 are SGHTA and FQGNSA. The ends were cut back, 3 bases at V and 6 bases at J, with 14 bases in the middle. The CDR3 loop spans 14 amino acids. DNA for the CDR3: TGTGCCAGCAGCTTTTACTCCGCGGGCGCTGAAGCTTTCTTT. This codes for CASSFYSAGAEAFF.

Note on this clone: The sample has other DNA sequences that encode this CDR3 too. The chain carries TRBV19 and TRBJ1-5; a weak D match, TRBD1 (6 bases). Trimming took 5 bases from V and 2 from J, leaving 10 bases between them. There are 14 residues in the CDR3. Germline values: CDR1 LNHDA, CDR2 SQIVND (reference sequence). The CDR3 is CASSPTGGNQPQHF. Written as DNA, the CDR3 is TGTGCCAGTAGTCCGACAGGCGGCAATCAGCCCCAGCATTTT.

As concerns this clone: The same CDR3 arises from other DNA sequences in this sample as well. The rearrangement joins TRBV5-1 to TRBJ2-3; TRBD1 matches at 8 bases. The CDR3 loop spans 14 amino acids. The germline V gene encodes CDR1 SGHRS and CDR2 YFSETQ. V dropped 0 bases and J dropped 5; count of bases not matched to a gene: 2. Here the CDR3 reads CASSLGQGLDTQYF. CDR3 in DNA: TGCGCCAGCAGCTTGGGACAGGGGTTAGATACGCAGTATTTT.

V gene TRBV6-5 combines with J gene TRBJ2-5, with D possibly matching TRBD2 (6 bases). The CDR3 length is 13 residues. Germline V CDR1 and CDR2: MNHEY, SVGAGI. Trimming left V 6 bases short and J 5 bases short, with 13 bases between. CDR3 in amino acids: CASSRVRGETQYF. The CDR3 DNA reads as TGTGCCAGCAGCCGGGTACGGGGGGAGACCCAGTACTTC.

V gene TRBV19 combines with J gene TRBJ1-1; D might be TRBD1 (5 bases). Germline-derived CDR1 and CDR2 are LNHDA and SQIVND (reference sequence). CDR3 length: 16 residues. V was trimmed by 3 bases and J by 7 bases, leaving 21 bases between them. The CDR3, as DNA: TGTGCCAGTAGTATTTATGACAGAGCTCTCCATTTTGAAGCTTTCTTT. Residues: CASSIYDRALHFEAFF.

V and J are TRBV2 and TRBJ1-4; TRBD1 might be the D (6 bases). The V gene lost 8 bases and the J gene lost 7 bases, with 17 bases spanning the gap. CDR1 is SNHLY and CDR2 is FYNNEI in the germline V gene. This CDR3 contains 14 residues. CDR3: CASQRNRVGEKLFF. The CDR3 DNA sequence: TGTGCCAGCCAGAGGAACAGGGTGGGTGAAAAACTGTTTTTT.

The V call is TRBV5-1, the J call TRBJ2-3; TRBD1 might be the D (5 bases). V gave up 4 bases and J gave up 9 bases, with 18 bases separating them. Germline V CDR1 and CDR2: SGHRS, YFSETQ. The CDR3 length is 14 residues. CDR3 sequence: CASSPWAGIDTQYF. CDR3 DNA: TGCGCCAGCAGCCCCTGGGCAGGGATCGACACGCAGTATTTT.

The V gene is TRBV19, the J gene TRBJ2-6; possibly TRBD2 for D (5 bases). The length of the CDR3 is 15 residues. Germline-derived CDR1 and CDR2 are LNHDA and SQIVND (reference sequence). V lost 1 base to trimming and J lost 6 bases, with 10 bases between them. Here the CDR3 DNA reads TGTGCCAGTAGTATAGTCGGGGTAGCGGCCAACGTCCTGACTTTC. Protein: CASSIVGVAANVLTF. Together with reference TRBV19 and TRBJ2-6, the CDR3 gives the full variable domain: DGGITQSPKYLFRKEGQNVTLSCEQNLNHDAMYWYRQDPGQGLRLIYYSQIVNDFQKGDIAEGYSVSREKKESFPLTVTSAQKNPTAFYLCASSIVGVAANVLTFGAGSRLTVL.

The chain uses TRBV5-1 and TRBJ1-1; D gene uncertain. This CDR3 region has 16 residues. The V end lost 0 bases, the J end lost 4 bases, and 16 bases lay between the germline ends. Germline V lookup: CDR1 SGHRS, CDR2 YFSETQ. The CDR3: CASSLGLGGGSTEAFF. The CDR3 nucleotides are TGCGCCAGCAGCTTGGGACTAGGAGGTGGGAGCACTGAAGCTTTCTTT.

For this clone: Other DNA sequences within the sample encode an identical CDR3. The chain employs TRBV9 and TRBJ2-5; 7 positions agree with TRBD2. CDR3 length: 15 residues. V gave up 0 bases and J gave up 2 bases; unmatched junction bases: 4. The germline V gene has CDR1 SGDLS and CDR2 YYNGEE. The CDR3 reads CASSVGAGVQETQYF. The CDR3 region has the DNA TGTGCCAGCAGCGTAGGGGCGGGGGTACAAGAGACCCAGTACTTC.

The chain links TRBV19 to TRBJ1-1, with TRBD1 matching over 9 bases. Germline values: CDR1 LNHDA, CDR2 SQIVND (reference sequence). The length of the CDR3 is 16 residues. V lost 5 bases to trimming and J lost 4 bases; unmatched junction nucleotides: 11. In nucleotides, the CDR3 is TGTGCCAGTAGTGCACAGGGGGCGCGTTTGACCACTGAAGCTTTCTTT. Amino acids: CASSAQGARLTTEAFF.

The chain recombines TRBV28 with TRBJ2-1, with D unclear. Germline V gene data show CDR1 as MDHEN and CDR2 as SYDVKM. V was pared by 4 bases and J by 8 bases, with 6 bases between. The CDR3 extends over 11 amino acids. The CDR3 sequence is CASSSFDEQFF. The CDR3 DNA reads as TGTGCCAGCAGTTCCTTTGATGAGCAGTTCTTC.

CDR3 protein: CASSYNYSYNEQFF. The CDR3 DNA reads TGTGCCAGCAGTTACAACTACTCCTACAATGAGCAGTTCTTC. The chain links TRBV6-5 to TRBJ2-1; D gene uncertain. The CDR3 covers 14 residues. Germline lookup yields CDR1 MNHEY and CDR2 SVGAGI. Trimming stripped 2 bases from V and 0 bases from J, with 5 bases between.

The genes are TRBV7-2 and TRBJ2-7, with D possibly matching TRBD1 (6 bases). The CDR3 length is 13 residues. Trimming left V 1 base short and J 3 bases short, with 7 bases between. Germline CDR1 SGHTA, CDR2 FQGNSA. CDR3 in amino acids: CASSLGRGYEQYF. As DNA, the CDR3 is TGTGCCAGCAGCTTAGGCAGGGGCTACGAGCAGTACTTC.

The chain joins TRBV11-2 to TRBJ1-6; D is unclear. This CDR3 is built from 13 residues. V was shortened by 5 bases and J by 8 bases, with 10 bases between the two germline ends. Germline CDR1 is SGHAT and CDR2 is FQNNGV. The CDR3 DNA reads as TGTGCCAGCAGCCCTCAACTGGATTCACCCCTCCACTTT. Translated: CASSPQLDSPLHF.

This clone was found once. The genes are TRBV19 and TRBJ2-3, with D hard to call. This CDR3 has 13 residues. The germline V and J ends were trimmed by 3 bases and 4 bases, with 8 bases remaining between them. In germline, CDR1 is LNHDA, CDR2 SQIVND (reference sequence). The CDR3 DNA reads as TGTGCCAGTAGTATCTCCTCCCCAGATACGCAGTATTTT. It translates to CASSISSPDTQYF.